Detailed here is one T cell receptor beta chain. Its antigen remains unknown. The primer mix had 60 Vbeta and 13 Jbeta primers. Data came from immunoSEQ multiplex PCR; TCRdb stores just in-frame clones and leaves some out. The sample lists about 190,000 clones, about 84% occurring once. The ends lost 4 bases at V and 2 bases at J; junction bases unmatched: 3. CDR3 size: 15 residues. Germline loops: CDR1 SEHNR, CDR2 FQNEAQ (reference sequence). This record belongs to a study of cytomegalovirus exposure and HLA in healthy donors. Notes on the study in general: In a later analysis, at a false discovery rate of 0.05, approximately 15,000 TCR beta sequences matched HLA alleles. Sequencing likely generated an artifact that appeared as a cluster of highly shared sequence variants. A previous analysis found most TCR beta V segments productive roughly 90% or roughly 30% of the time.

The chain combines TRBV7-9 with TRBJ2-2, with TRBD1 identical over 8 bases. The TCR was taken from a man aged 50 or older in good health and CMV-seronegative. Material for sequencing was PBMCs. CDR3 loop: CASSSDRANTGELFF. CDR3 nucleotides: TGTGCCAGCAGCTCGGACAGGGCCAACACCGGGGAGCTGTTTTTT.